This TCR beta chain was recorded in a study of blood T cell repertoires in COVID-19. Whole-study context: Collection of acute and convalescent COVID-19 samples took place in the United States, Italy and Spain. T cells, B-cell-depleted T cells, or PBMCs supplied cDNA or gDNA.

Germline V CDR1 and CDR2: SGHVS, FNYEAQ. The V gene lost 6 bases and the J gene lost 1 base, with 15 bases spanning the gap. The CDR3 has 15 residues. As processed by the authors: Amplifying reference gene primers gave estimates of nucleated cell counts. Method: immunoSEQ multiplex PCR; TCRdb's copy keeps in-frame clones and lacks some. The D gene and trimming were derived from the DNA, and the V and J assignments and clone size from that table. Of around 280,000 clones in the sample, 86% are singletons; the top ten hold approximately 2%. This chain uses TRBV7-6 with TRBJ1-1; TRBD1 is a possible D gene (6 bases). The sample was peripheral blood. The sequence was obtained from a young woman who had recovered from COVID-19. The CDR3 DNA is TGTGCCAGCAGAACACTTACAGGGCGGAACACTGAAGCTTTCTTT. This encodes CASRTLTGRNTEAFF.